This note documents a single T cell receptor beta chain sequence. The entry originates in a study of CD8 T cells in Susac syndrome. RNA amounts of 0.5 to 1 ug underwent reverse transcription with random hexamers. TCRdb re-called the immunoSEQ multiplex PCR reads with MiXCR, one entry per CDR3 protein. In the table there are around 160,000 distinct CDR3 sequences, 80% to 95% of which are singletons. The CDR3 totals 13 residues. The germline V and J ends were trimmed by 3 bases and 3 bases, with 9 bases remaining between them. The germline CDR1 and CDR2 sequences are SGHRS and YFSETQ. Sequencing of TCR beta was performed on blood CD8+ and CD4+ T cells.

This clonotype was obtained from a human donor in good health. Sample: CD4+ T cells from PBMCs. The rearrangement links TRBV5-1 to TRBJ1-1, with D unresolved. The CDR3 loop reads CASSSGLDTEAFF. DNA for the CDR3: TGCGCCAGCAGCTCTGGACTCGACACTGAAGCTTTCTTT.